The source of this T cell receptor beta chain is a study of shared clonotypes between healthy human individuals. Naive CD8 cells lacked CD45RO and underwent positive selection for CCR7, leaving out terminally differentiated effector memory CD45RA+ cells. CDR1 is SQVTM and CDR2 is ANQGSEA in the germline V gene. The junction had 2 bases not matched to a gene; V was cut back by 0 bases and J by 0 bases. The CDR3 runs to 14 residues. Method: immunoSEQ multiplex PCR; TCRdb's copy keeps in-frame clones and lacks some. The data show roughly 810,000 clones, about 96% seen once. The rearrangement links TRBV29-1 to TRBJ2-7, with 7 bases aligning to TRBD2. Sequenced: naive CD8+ T cells sorted from blood. This receptor was taken from a man aged 25-40 years in good health. The CDR3 region is CSVEERENSYEQYF. The CDR3 coding sequence is TGCAGCGTTGAAGAGCGGGAGAACTCCTACGAGCAGTACTTC.